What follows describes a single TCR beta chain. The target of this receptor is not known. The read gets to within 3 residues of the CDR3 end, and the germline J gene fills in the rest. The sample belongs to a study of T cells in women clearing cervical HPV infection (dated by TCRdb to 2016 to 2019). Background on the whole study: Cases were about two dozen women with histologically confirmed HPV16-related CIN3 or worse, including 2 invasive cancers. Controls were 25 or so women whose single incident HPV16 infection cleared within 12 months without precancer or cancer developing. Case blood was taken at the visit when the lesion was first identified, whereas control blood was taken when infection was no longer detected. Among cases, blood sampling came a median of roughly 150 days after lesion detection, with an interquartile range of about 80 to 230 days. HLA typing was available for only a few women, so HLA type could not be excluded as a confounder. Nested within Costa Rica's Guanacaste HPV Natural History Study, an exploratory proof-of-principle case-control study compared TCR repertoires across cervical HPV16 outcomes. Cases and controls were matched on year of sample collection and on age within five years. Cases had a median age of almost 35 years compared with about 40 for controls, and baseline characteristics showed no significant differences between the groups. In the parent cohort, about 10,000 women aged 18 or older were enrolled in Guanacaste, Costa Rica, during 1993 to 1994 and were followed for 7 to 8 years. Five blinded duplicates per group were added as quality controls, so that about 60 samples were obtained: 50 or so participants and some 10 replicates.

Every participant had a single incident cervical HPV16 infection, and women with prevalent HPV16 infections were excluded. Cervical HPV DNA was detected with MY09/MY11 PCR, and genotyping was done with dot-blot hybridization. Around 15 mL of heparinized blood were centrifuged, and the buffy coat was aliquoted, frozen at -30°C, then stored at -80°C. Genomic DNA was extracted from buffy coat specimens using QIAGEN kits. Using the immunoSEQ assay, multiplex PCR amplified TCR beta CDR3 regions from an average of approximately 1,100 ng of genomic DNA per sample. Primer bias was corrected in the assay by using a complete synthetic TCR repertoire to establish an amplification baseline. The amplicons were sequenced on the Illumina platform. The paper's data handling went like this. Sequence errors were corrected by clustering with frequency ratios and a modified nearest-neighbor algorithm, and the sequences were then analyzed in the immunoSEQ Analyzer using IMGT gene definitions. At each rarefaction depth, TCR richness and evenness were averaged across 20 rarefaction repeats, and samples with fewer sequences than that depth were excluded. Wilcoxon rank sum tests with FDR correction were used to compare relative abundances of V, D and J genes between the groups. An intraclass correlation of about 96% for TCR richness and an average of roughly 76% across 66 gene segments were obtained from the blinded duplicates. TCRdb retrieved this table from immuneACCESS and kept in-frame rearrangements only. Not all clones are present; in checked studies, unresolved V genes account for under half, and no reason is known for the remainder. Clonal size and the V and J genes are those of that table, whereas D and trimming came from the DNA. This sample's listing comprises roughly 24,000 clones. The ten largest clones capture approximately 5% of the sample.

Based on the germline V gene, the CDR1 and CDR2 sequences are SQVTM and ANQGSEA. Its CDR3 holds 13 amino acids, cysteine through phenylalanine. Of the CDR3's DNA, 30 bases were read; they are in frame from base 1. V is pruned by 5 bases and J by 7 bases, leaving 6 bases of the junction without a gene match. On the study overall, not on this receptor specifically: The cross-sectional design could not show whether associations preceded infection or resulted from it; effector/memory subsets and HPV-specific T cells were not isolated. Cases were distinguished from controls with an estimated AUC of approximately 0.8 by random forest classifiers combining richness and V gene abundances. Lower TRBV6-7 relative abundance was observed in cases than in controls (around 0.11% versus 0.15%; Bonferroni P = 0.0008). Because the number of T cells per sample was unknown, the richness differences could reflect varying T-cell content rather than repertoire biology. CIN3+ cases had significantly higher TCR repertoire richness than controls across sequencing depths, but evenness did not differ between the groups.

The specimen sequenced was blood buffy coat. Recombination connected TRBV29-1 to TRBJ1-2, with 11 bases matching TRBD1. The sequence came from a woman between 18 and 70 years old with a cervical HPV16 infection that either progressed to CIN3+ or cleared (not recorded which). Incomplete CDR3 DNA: TGCAGCGTTCCCGGGACAGGGGGATTTGGC. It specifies CSVPGTGGFG. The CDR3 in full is CSVPGTGGFGYTF.